This T cell receptor (beta chain) was profiled in a study of blood T cell repertoires in COVID-19. Study background: T cells, B-cell-depleted T cells, or PBMCs provided the cDNA or gDNA that served as material.

This clone has a single count. Original processing methods: Amplifying reference gene primers gave estimates of nucleated cell counts. Sequencing was performed with immunoSEQ multiplex PCR; in TCRdb, only in-frame clones are kept and a portion is missing. V, J and clone size reflect that table, while D and trimming were determined from the DNA. The data hold about 81,000 clones, with less than 85% observed a single time. CDR1 is MNHEY, CDR2 SVGAGI, per germline. This CDR3 spans 15 amino acids. Trimming at V came to 6 bases and at J to 5 bases, leaving 7 bases not matched to a gene. The receptor was derived from a human donor in a cohort sampled during active COVID-19. The chain uses TRBV6-5 and TRBJ1-5; TRBD1 aligns across 10 bases. The sample was peripheral blood. CDR3 in amino acids: CASRRQGARDQPQHF. The CDR3 coding sequence is TGTGCCAGCAGGCGACAGGGGGCGAGAGATCAGCCCCAGCATTTT.